This T cell receptor beta chain was captured by sequencing in a study of CXCR3-negative and CXCR3-positive naive CD8 T cells. Study conclusions and caveats: Greater hydrophobicity was found in TRB CDR3s of CXCR3-positive naive cells than of CXCR3-negative naive cells.

With UMI labels, 5' RACE was used to prepare the TRB cDNA libraries. After re-calling the 5' RACE reads, TCRdb lists one entry per CDR3 protein, DNA absent. The table gives roughly 100,000 distinct CDR3 sequences; the top ten clones make up more than 0.3% of it. On this clonotype: The antigen remains unidentified.

This clonotype was obtained from a human donor in good health. Some clones in this sample may be carry-over from other donors' samples. Sequences were obtained from naive CXCR3+ CD8+ T cells from blood. Subset: CD45RO-CCR7+CD27+CD95- naive CD8+ T cells expressing CXCR3 (TNR3+).

CDR3 residues: CASSQGTGHTDTQYF. The J gene is TRBJ2-3, the V gene TRBV4-3; TCRdb outputs TRBD1, but without DNA this stays unchecked. Germline CDR1 and CDR2: LGHNA and YSLEER. This CDR3 contains 15 residues.